The clone carrying this T cell receptor beta chain was counted only a few times. Its antigen is undetermined. The data were obtained in a study of blood T cells in healthy people across ages. Peripheral blood from each donor was collected in a volume of approximately 10 milliliters. Alongside a J-beta primer mix, a sample-barcoded 5' primer served in a second PCR lasting about 6 to 11 cycles. TCRdb fed the 5' RACE reads into MiXCR, producing one record per CDR3 protein. Of 1.5 million to 2 million distinct CDR3 sequences in the sample, over 25% are singletons; the top ten hold roughly 8%. V lost 0 bases and J lost 8; bases outside the gene matches: 8. This CDR3 has 16 amino acids. In germline, CDR1 is LNHNV, CDR2 YYDKDF (reference sequence). Whole-study results and caveats: The diversity estimates, figures obtained from one million T cells, were considered underestimates.

The sequencing sample was made of blood. This receptor was identified in a woman aged 25 to 39 in good health. The genes are TRBV15 and TRBJ1-4; the match to TRBD1 covers 8 bases. CDR3: CATSREWGTGDEKLFF. In DNA, the CDR3 is TGTGCCACCAGCAGAGAGTGGGGGACAGGAGACGAAAAACTGTTTTTT.